The present T cell receptor (beta chain) was sequenced within a study of T cells in Graves' hyperthyroidism and ophthalmopathy. Template material for amplifying TCR beta CDR3 regions consisted of RNA transcripts. The TCR CDR3 first-round RT-PCR relied on the HTBI primer set. TCRdb called the multiplex PCR reads again in MiXCR, with one record for every CDR3 protein. In the table there are about 560,000 distinct CDR3 sequences, 16% of which are singletons. This clonotype occurred many times. The study excluded patients with uncontrolled infection, other autoimmune disease, pregnancy or lactation. V dropped 6 bases and J dropped 5; count of bases not matched to a gene: 11. CDR1 LNHNV and CDR2 YYDKDF come from the germline V gene (reference sequence). This CDR3 region has 15 residues.

The source material was blood. The rearrangement links TRBV15 to TRBJ2-7; 9 bases are shared with TRBD2. The origin of this receptor is a young woman with Graves' hyperthyroidism. Here the CDR3 reads CATRRWGGRAHEQYF. Written as DNA, the CDR3 is TGTGCCACCAGGAGGTGGGGCGGGAGGGCCCACGAGCAGTACTTC.